Each of the 32 T cell receptor beta chains below was sequenced from the same sample in a study of blood T cell repertoires in COVID-19. TCRdb keeps only in-frame clones here, not all; method: immunoSEQ multiplex PCR. The sample lists under 250,000 clones; 70% to 85% were seen once. The specimen was PBMCs or T cells enriched from blood (not recorded which). Source of these receptors: a woman in her thirties or forties with acute COVID-19.

This rearrangement joins TRBV5-4 to TRBJ1-2, with a tentative D call TRBD1 (5 bases). Looked up from germline, CDR1 is SGHNT and CDR2 is YYREEE (reference sequence). This CDR3 has 12 residues. V gave up 4 bases and J gave up 2 bases, with 6 bases separating them. The CDR3 region has the DNA TGTGCCAGCAGCGGACAAAACTATGGCTACACCTTC. Translated: CASSGQNYGYTF.

This clone was found many times. The chain carries TRBV7-3 and TRBJ1-1, with D unclear. V was clipped by 5 bases and J by 1 base, with 8 bases between them. The CDR3 is 13 residues long. From germline, CDR1 is SGHTA and CDR2 FQGTGA. CDR3 coding DNA: TGTGCCAGCAGCGGGCAGCCGAACACTGAAGCTTTCTTT. Its protein product is CASSGQPNTEAFF.

The J gene is TRBJ2-1, the V gene TRBV3-1 (or the pseudogene TRBV3-2), with TRBD2 identical over 13 bases. The V segment lost 4 bases and the J segment 11 bases; nucleotides outside the gene matches: 2. In germline, CDR1 is LGHDT, CDR2 YNNKEL (reference sequence). There are 13 residues in the CDR3. The CDR3 DNA reads TGTGCCAGCAGCCTGGGACTAGCGGGGAAGCAGTTCTTC. It encodes CASSLGLAGKQFF.

This chain uses TRBV15 with TRBJ2-7, with TRBD2 as a possible D gene (5 bases). The germline V gene encodes CDR1 LNHNV and CDR2 YYDKDF (reference sequence). The CDR3 is 13 residues long. The ends were cut back, 0 bases at V and 9 bases at J, with 12 bases in the middle. CDR3 loop: CATSRERFGRQYF. In DNA, the CDR3 is TGTGCCACCAGCAGAGAGCGGTTTGGGAGGCAGTACTTC.

On this clone: Relative to the germline gene, one junction end is altered; a read error may explain this. V gene TRBV11-2 combines with J gene TRBJ2-3; 7 bases fit TRBD1. Germline values: CDR1 SGHAT, CDR2 FQNNGV. This CDR3 is built from 14 residues. CDR3 sequence reads: CASSLDREADTQYF. The CDR3 coding sequence is TGTGCCAGCAGCCTAGACAGGGAAGCAGATACGCAGTATTTT.

V is TRBV28 and J is TRBJ1-1; TRBD1 aligns across 8 bases. The CDR3 extends over 15 amino acids. CDR1 and CDR2 (germline): MDHEN, SYDVKM. V lost 2 bases and J lost 1; bases outside the gene matches: 3. The CDR3 DNA follows: TGTGCCAGCAGTTTACAGGGGGCGGGGAACACTGAAGCTTTCTTT. It specifies CASSLQGAGNTEAFF. Together with reference TRBV28 and TRBJ1-1, the CDR3 gives the full variable domain: DVKVTQSSRYLVKRTGEKVFLECVQDMDHENMFWYRQDPGLGLRLIYFSYDVKMKEKGDIPEGYSVSREKKERFSLILESASTNQTSMYLCASSLQGAGNTEAFFGQGTRLTVV.

This rearrangement joins TRBV18 to TRBJ2-3, with 9 nucleotides matching TRBD2. Germline V CDR1 and CDR2: KGHSH, LQKENI. CDR3 length equals 15 residues. The V and J ends lost 1 base and 2 bases, in that order; junction bases with no gene match: 1. The DNA for the CDR3 is TGTGCCAGCTCACCACAGCGGGGGGCCACAGATACGCAGTATTTT. This codes for CASSPQRGATDTQYF.

This clone appeared a single time. This rearrangement joins TRBV28 to TRBJ1-5; D not certain. Trimming removed 3 bases at V and 6 bases at J, with 9 bases between. CDR3 size: 13 residues. CDR1 is MDHEN, CDR2 SYDVKM, per germline. This CDR3 reads CASSFLSGQPQHF. The CDR3 region has the DNA TGTGCCAGCAGTTTCTTGAGCGGTCAGCCCCAGCATTTT. The whole variable domain, filled in from reference TRBV28 and TRBJ1-5, reads DVKVTQSSRYLVKRTGEKVFLECVQDMDHENMFWYRQDPGLGLRLIYFSYDVKMKEKGDIPEGYSVSREKKERFSLILESASTNQTSMYLCASSFLSGQPQHFGDGTRLSIL.

The rearrangement links TRBV11-2 to TRBJ1-2; 7 bases match TRBD1. This CDR3 is built from 15 residues. The V gene's germline CDR1 is SGHAT and CDR2 FQNNGV. The ends lost 4 bases at V and 6 bases at J; junction bases unmatched: 11. This chain's CDR3 is CASSSVTGLGNGYTF. The DNA for the CDR3 is TGTGCCAGCAGCTCAGTGACAGGGTTGGGGAATGGCTACACCTTC.

This chain links TRBV5-6 with TRBJ2-5, with unresolved D. The germline V and J ends were trimmed by 4 bases and 6 bases, with 13 bases remaining between them. This CDR3 region has 13 residues. The V gene's germline CDR1 is SGHDT and CDR2 YYEEEE. Written as DNA, the CDR3 is TGTGCCAGCAGCCCTACGGGTTTAAAGACCCAGTACTTC. It specifies CASSPTGLKTQYF.

This sequence joins TRBV27 and TRBJ2-1; a possible D gene is TRBD2 (6 bases). Trimming removed 4 bases at V and 10 bases at J, with 11 bases between. This CDR3 comprises 12 residues. Per the germline V gene, CDR1 is MNHEY and CDR2 is SMNVEV (reference sequence). The CDR3 sequence is CASSWTTGEQFF. The CDR3 nucleotides read TGTGCCAGCAGTTGGACTACAGGAGAGCAGTTCTTC.

The V gene is TRBV5-4, the J gene TRBJ2-2; a possible D gene is TRBD1 (5 bases). Trimming stripped 0 bases from V and 4 bases from J, with 10 bases between. The CDR3 is 15 residues long. Germline-derived CDR1 and CDR2 are SGHNT and YYREEE (reference sequence). CDR3 coding DNA: TGTGCCAGCAGCTTGGAAGGGGTTGGCACCGGGGAGCTGTTTTTT. Translated, it gives CASSLEGVGTGELFF.

This chain uses TRBV18 with TRBJ2-3; D may be TRBD1 (6 bases). CDR3 length equals 14 residues. Per the germline V gene, CDR1 is KGHSH and CDR2 is LQKENI. V gave up 6 bases and J gave up 0 bases, with 10 bases separating them. The CDR3 DNA reads TGTGCCAGCTCGCAACAGGGAAGCACAGATACGCAGTATTTT. Amino acids: CASSQQGSTDTQYF.

V gene TRBV4-3 combines with J gene TRBJ1-4, with D possibly matching TRBD1 (6 bases). V was cut by 5 bases and J by 2 bases, with 15 bases left in between. The CDR3 has 16 residues. The V gene's germline CDR1 is LGHNA and CDR2 YSLEER. The CDR3: CASSVLRGATNEKLFF. CDR3 DNA: TGCGCCAGCAGCGTACTCCGGGGGGCGACTAATGAAAAACTGTTTTTT.

The V and J genes are TRBV7-6 and TRBJ1-3; 8 bases agree with TRBD1. This CDR3 is 16 amino acids long. In germline, CDR1 is SGHVS, CDR2 FNYEAQ. V lost 4 bases and J lost 0; bases outside the gene matches: 5. The CDR3 reads CASSSPDRDSGNTIYF. As DNA, the CDR3 is TGTGCCAGCAGCTCCCCGGACAGGGACTCTGGAAACACCATATATTTT. Complete variable domain (other parts from reference TRBV7-6 and TRBJ1-3): GAGVSQSPRYKVTKRGQDVALRCDPISGHVSLYWYRQALGQGPEFLTYFNYEAQQDKSGLPNDRFSAERPEGSISTLTIQRTEQRDSAMYRCASSSPDRDSGNTIYFGEGSWLTVV.

This chain links TRBV30 with TRBJ1-1; 8 bases fit TRBD1. The junction had 2 bases not matched to a gene; V was cut back by 1 base and J by 4 bases. The CDR3 length is 13 residues. The germline CDR1 and CDR2 sequences are GTSNPN and SVGIG (reference sequence). The CDR3 loop is CAWSATGGTEAFF. CDR3 coding DNA: TGTGCCTGGAGTGCAACAGGGGGCACTGAAGCTTTCTTT.

The genes are TRBV5-1 and TRBJ2-5, with D maybe TRBD2 (6 bases). CDR3 size: 14 residues. In germline, CDR1 is SGHRS, CDR2 YFSETQ. The germline V and J ends were trimmed by 3 bases and 4 bases, with 13 bases remaining between them. In DNA, the CDR3 is TGCGCCAGCAGCTCAGCGGGTGGGCTAGAGACCCAGTACTTC. This gives the protein CASSSAGGLETQYF.

The chain employs TRBV18 and TRBJ2-5; 7 nucleotides agree with TRBD2. The CDR3 is made up of 15 amino acids. CDR1 and CDR2 from the germline V gene are KGHSH and LQKENI. The ends lost 6 bases at V and 5 bases at J; junction bases unmatched: 12. The CDR3 here is CASSPEGLVGETQYF. The CDR3 region has the DNA TGTGCCAGCTCCCCAGAAGGACTAGTGGGCGAGACCCAGTACTTC.

Here the CDR3 DNA reads TGTGCCAGCAGCTCGCACCAGGCCCGGGGGGAGCAGTACTTC. This translates into CASSSHQARGEQYF. The chain employs TRBV7-2 and TRBJ2-7; tentatively, D is TRBD2 (6 bases). V was shortened by 4 bases and J by 7 bases, with 17 bases between the two germline ends. The CDR3 has 14 amino acids. Germline lookup yields CDR1 SGHTA and CDR2 FQGNSA.

The rearrangement joins TRBV19 to TRBJ1-6; no reliable D call. Trimming removed 6 bases from V and 10 bases from J, with 16 bases in between. CDR1 is LNHDA, CDR2 SQIVND, per germline (reference sequence). The CDR3 is 14 amino acids. The CDR3 is CASSLMSTRSPLHF. DNA for the CDR3: TGTGCCAGTAGCTTGATGAGCACCCGCTCACCCCTCCACTTT.

V usage is TRBV30 and J usage is TRBJ2-5; 10 nucleotides agree with TRBD1. V lost 2 bases and J lost 5; bases outside the gene matches: 8. The CDR3 is made up of 15 amino acids. Germline CDR1 and CDR2: GTSNPN and SVGIG (reference sequence). CDR3 amino acids: CAWSLDRGRGETQYF. CDR3 nucleotides: TGTGCCTGGAGTCTTGACAGGGGGCGCGGGGAGACCCAGTACTTC.

This chain connects TRBV27 to TRBJ1-3; D gene ambiguous. The CDR3 runs 15 residues. Trimming removed 2 bases at V and 0 bases at J, with 8 bases between. The germline CDR1 and CDR2 sequences are MNHEY and SMNVEV (reference sequence). The CDR3 region is CASSLTGISGNTIYF. The CDR3 coding sequence is TGTGCCAGCAGTTTAACGGGGATCTCTGGAAACACCATATATTTT.

This rearrangement joins TRBV10-3 to TRBJ2-7; 9 positions agree with TRBD2. CDR1 and CDR2 (germline): ENHRY, SYGVKD. The trim removed 5 bases at V and 1 base at J, leaving 3 bases unmatched. The CDR3 consists of 14 residues. CDR3 sequence: CAISNSGSSYEQYF. The CDR3 nucleotides read TGTGCCATCAGTAATAGCGGGAGTTCCTACGAGCAGTACTTC.

This chain joins TRBV9 and TRBJ1-2; TRBD1 agrees at 9 bases. With V trimmed by 0 bases and J by 5 bases, 2 bases remained unmatched. Germline V gene sequence: CDR1 SGDLS, CDR2 YYNGEE. The CDR3 runs 14 residues. The CDR3 sequence is CASSVVDRGYGYTF. The CDR3 bases are TGTGCCAGCAGCGTAGTGGACAGGGGATATGGCTACACCTTC.

The chain combines TRBV6-5 with TRBJ2-7; 11 bases map to TRBD2. The CDR3 spans 15 residues. Germline V gene lookup returns CDR1 MNHEY and CDR2 SVGAGI. The V gene end was trimmed by 6 bases and the J gene end by 4 bases; junction bases not matched to a gene: 8. CDR3 in DNA: TGTGCCAGCAGAGTTACCGGGACTAGCGGTTACGAGCAGTACTTC. Translated, it gives CASRVTGTSGYEQYF.

The V call is TRBV29-1, the J call TRBJ1-5, with D unclear. The CDR3 contains 14 residues. The V end lost 6 bases, the J end lost 1 base, and 13 bases lay between the germline ends. From germline, CDR1 is SQVTM and CDR2 ANQGSEA. CDR3 sequence reads: CSVRDAESNQPQHF. In nucleotides, the CDR3 is TGCAGCGTCCGAGACGCGGAGAGCAATCAGCCCCAGCATTTT.

This clone was seen a handful of times. Written as DNA, the CDR3 is TGTGCCAGCAGCTTGGAAGCGGGGGACAATGATGGCTACACCTTC. This codes for CASSLEAGDNDGYTF. This chain uses TRBV5-4 with TRBJ1-2; D might be TRBD1 (6 bases). The CDR3 is made up of 15 amino acids. Deletions cut 0 bases from V and 6 bases from J, with 15 bases between. CDR1 is SGHNT, CDR2 YYREEE, per germline (reference sequence).

This clone was picked up one time. The V and J genes are TRBV6-5 and TRBJ1-2; 8 bases match TRBD1. After removal of 2 bases from V and 4 bases from J, the junction contained 9 bases not matched to a gene. Germline CDR1 MNHEY, CDR2 SVGAGI. The CDR3 contains 16 residues. DNA of the CDR3: TGTGCCAGCAGTTACGGAGCAGGGGGCGCCGGCTATGGCTACACCTTC. Translation gives CASSYGAGGAGYGYTF.

The chain uses TRBV7-9 and TRBJ2-3, with unresolved D. From germline, CDR1 is SEHNR and CDR2 FQNEAQ (reference sequence). The V and J ends lost 4 bases and 0 bases respectively, with 8 bases between them. The CDR3 extends over 14 amino acids. The CDR3 region is CASSSTSSTDTQYF. The DNA of the CDR3 is TGTGCCAGCAGCTCGACTTCTAGCACAGATACGCAGTATTTT.

The genes are TRBV7-6 and TRBJ1-4; D not resolved. V lost 5 bases to trimming and J lost 0 bases, with 10 bases between them. CDR3 length: 15 residues. Germline lookup yields CDR1 SGHVS and CDR2 FNYEAQ. The CDR3 reads CASSPRQTTNEKLFF. The CDR3 nucleotides are TGTGCCAGCAGCCCTCGACAAACAACTAATGAAAAACTGTTTTTT.

The V call is TRBV12-3 or TRBV12-4, the J call TRBJ1-3; TRBD1 matches 7 bases. CDR3 length equals 13 residues. With 5 bases clipped from V and 2 bases from J, the junction kept 0 bases outside the gene matches. CDR3 residues: CASSTGAGNTIYF. CDR3 sequence (DNA): TGTGCCAGCAGTACAGGGGCTGGAAACACCATATATTTT.

The rearrangement joins TRBV9 to TRBJ1-3; D perhaps matches TRBD1 (5 bases). CDR1 is SGDLS and CDR2 is YYNGEE in the germline V gene. There are 17 residues in the CDR3. V shed 0 bases and J shed 3 bases, with 16 bases lying between them. The CDR3 coding sequence is TGTGCCAGCAGCGTAGCCCCCAGGGAAAGTTATGGAAACACCATATATTTT. Its translation: CASSVAPRESYGNTIYF.